This T cell receptor beta chain derives from a study of blood T cell repertoires in COVID-19. Measured with immunoSEQ multiplex PCR; TCRdb has only the in-frame clones, and not every one. The top ten hold roughly 6.6% of the sample, which has about 340,000 clones, 86% seen once. The germline V gene encodes CDR1 MNHEY and CDR2 SVGEGT. Trimming removed 5 bases at V and 3 bases at J, with 21 bases between. This CDR3 is 17 amino acids long. The sequenced material came from peripheral blood. This clonotype originated in a woman aged 60-70 years with COVID-19, enrolled during active disease. The V gene is TRBV6-2 or TRBV6-3, the J gene TRBJ2-3; tentative D call: TRBD2 (6 bases). The CDR3 protein is CASSRSPGLLGTDTQYF. In DNA, the CDR3 is TGTGCCAGCAGTCGTAGCCCGGGACTCCTGGGGACAGATACGCAGTATTTT.